Sequencing of this T cell receptor (beta chain) was carried out in a study of Ad26.COV2.S vaccination and SARS-CoV-2 variants. At the level of the study: Intramuscular Ad26.COV2.S doses were given once or twice, 56 days apart.

V lost 3 bases to trimming and J lost 9 bases, with 15 bases between them. This CDR3 is built from 13 residues. The germline CDR1 and CDR2 sequences are SQVTM and ANQGSEA. Treatment noted: some 20 received Ad26.COV2.S at low or high dose, single or two shots; roughly 5 received placebo; per-sample allocation not given. Samples analyzed were those drawn on day 63 after the first vaccine or placebo injection. Sequencing used immunoSEQ multiplex PCR; TCRdb keeps in-frame clones, though not all of them. Of roughly 400,000 clones listed, roughly 91% are singletons. The clonotype was recovered from a person aged 18-60 years who received the Ad26.COV2.S COVID-19 vaccine or a placebo. This chain joins TRBV29-1 and TRBJ2-1; D remains unclear. The input for sequencing was peripheral blood, taken in a trial of Ad26.COV2.S vaccine versus placebo. The CDR3: CSVDVPPWGEQFF. CDR3 sequence (DNA): TGCAGCGTTGATGTTCCCCCGTGGGGTGAGCAGTTCTTC.